This T cell receptor (beta chain) derives from a study of blood T cells in healthy people across ages. Trimming took 2 bases from V and 11 from J; bases not matched to a gene: 6. CDR1 SGHRS and CDR2 YFSETQ come from the germline V gene. The CDR3 loop spans 12 amino acids. Primers used in a second PCR of roughly 6 to 12 cycles were a sample-barcoded 5' primer and a J-beta primer mix. MiXCR was run by TCRdb on the 5' RACE reads, yielding one entry per CDR3 protein. The top ten clones hold about 8% of a sample with roughly 1,700,000 distinct CDR3 sequences, 28% of them seen once. The sample was blood. V is TRBV5-1 and J is TRBJ2-5, with TRBD2 matching over 7 bases. The receptor's source is a woman in her twenties or thirties in good health. This CDR3 is CASSFTSVEQYF. The CDR3 DNA follows: TGCGCCAGCAGCTTTACTAGCGTTGAGCAGTACTTC.